A single sample is the source of the 23 T cell receptor beta chains below, sequenced in a study of CD8+ T cells in alopecia areata. Following RNA extraction, reverse transcription yielded cDNA that acted as the sequencing template. Data came from immunoSEQ multiplex PCR; TCRdb stores just in-frame clones and leaves some out. The table shows about 140,000 clones, with roughly 46% occurring only once. The material was CD4+ T cells sorted from blood, obtained at week 0. Receptors originate from a human donor with alopecia areata.

V and J are TRBV4-3 and TRBJ2-3; 9 bases match TRBD2. V shed 0 bases and J 2 bases; nucleotides not matched to a gene: 3. The CDR3 spans 16 residues. Germline V gene lookup returns CDR1 LGHNA and CDR2 YSLEER. CDR3 in amino acids: CASSQEEREATDTQYF. In DNA, the CDR3 is TGCGCCAGCAGCCAAGAAGAGCGGGAGGCCACAGATACGCAGTATTTT.

CDR3 nucleotides: TGTGCCAGCAGCCTAGACAGGGGAGGTGGAAACACCATATATTTT. It encodes CASSLDRGGGNTIYF. The V call is TRBV7-2, the J call TRBJ1-3, with 8 bases that match TRBD1. CDR1 is SGHTA and CDR2 is FQGNSA in the germline V gene. V gave up 5 bases and J gave up 3 bases; unmatched junction bases: 6. This CDR3 contains 15 residues. Using reference TRBV7-2 and TRBJ1-3 for the parts outside the CDR3, the full variable domain is GAGVSQSPSNKVTEKGKDVELRCDPISGHTALYWYRQSLGQGLEFLIYFQGNSAPDKSGLPSDRFSAERTGGSVSTLTIQRTQQEDSAVYLCASSLDRGGGNTIYFGEGSWLTVV.

This sequence joins TRBV29-1 and TRBJ1-2; 9 nucleotides align to TRBD1. V was pared by 7 bases and J by 4 bases, with 4 bases of the junction left unmatched. This CDR3 region has 12 residues. Germline V gene data show CDR1 as SQVTM and CDR2 as ANQGSEA. The CDR3 reads CSAEGQGYGYTF. The DNA for the CDR3 is TGCAGCGCTGAGGGACAGGGCTATGGCTACACCTTC.

The V call is TRBV7-2, the J call TRBJ1-1; D gene ambiguous. This CDR3 is 13 amino acids long. The germline V gene encodes CDR1 SGHTA and CDR2 FQGNSA. The V gene lost 5 bases and the J gene lost 6 bases, with 13 bases spanning the gap. CDR3 DNA sequence: TGTGCCAGCAGCCCAGGTTTGGCCTCTGAAGCTTTCTTT. Residues: CASSPGLASEAFF.

This rearrangement joins TRBV30 to TRBJ2-7; D is undetermined. V dropped 2 bases and J dropped 0 bases, with 17 bases sitting between them. The germline V gene has CDR1 GTSNPN and CDR2 SVGIG (reference sequence). The length of the CDR3 is 16 residues. The CDR3 sequence is CAWSTPPPSNSYEQYF. CDR3 sequence (DNA): TGTGCCTGGAGTACGCCCCCCCCGTCTAACTCCTACGAGCAGTACTTC.

This clone occurred a few times. The genes are TRBV30 and TRBJ2-7; possible D gene TRBD2, 5 bases. Germline V lookup: CDR1 GTSNPN, CDR2 SVGIG (reference sequence). V shed 0 bases and J shed 0 bases, with 15 bases lying between them. The CDR3 contains 16 residues. The CDR3 loop is CAWSVLPKGVSYEQYF. The CDR3 DNA sequence: TGTGCCTGGAGTGTACTCCCTAAGGGAGTCTCCTACGAGCAGTACTTC.

The chain combines TRBV5-1 with TRBJ1-2; D gene ambiguous. V was cut by 0 bases and J by 6 bases, with 9 bases left in between. From germline, CDR1 is SGHRS and CDR2 YFSETQ. This CDR3 has 13 residues. CDR3 region: CASSLEGHDGYTF. DNA for the CDR3: TGCGCCAGCAGCTTGGAAGGTCATGATGGCTACACCTTC.

The rearrangement joins TRBV29-1 to TRBJ2-5, with D uncertain. The CDR3 consists of 11 residues. Trimming pared 5 bases from V and 4 bases from J, leaving 8 bases between. The germline CDR1 and CDR2 sequences are SQVTM and ANQGSEA. CDR3 sequence: CSVNWIETQYF. In DNA form, the CDR3 reads TGCAGCGTTAATTGGATAGAGACCCAGTACTTC.

The chain is built from TRBV30 and TRBJ2-1; a weak D match, TRBD2 (5 bases). CDR1 GTSNPN and CDR2 SVGIG come from the germline V gene (reference sequence). With 2 bases removed from V and 0 bases from J, the gap between germline ends came to 11 bases. This CDR3 has 15 residues. CDR3 in amino acids: CAWSRGRPSYNEQFF. CDR3 DNA: TGTGCCTGGAGTCGGGGTAGGCCCTCCTACAATGAGCAGTTCTTC.

This sequence joins TRBV28 and TRBJ2-5; tentatively, D is TRBD1 (5 bases). The V and J ends lost 5 bases and 5 bases respectively, with 18 bases between them. The CDR3 has 15 amino acids. Looked up from germline, CDR1 is MDHEN and CDR2 is SYDVKM. The CDR3 region is CASSLPLRGTETQYF. CDR3 DNA sequence: TGTGCCAGCAGTCTCCCCCTTAGGGGAACGGAGACCCAGTACTTC.

J is TRBJ2-7 and V is TRBV15, with D perhaps TRBD1 or TRBD2 (5 bases each). The CDR3 runs 13 residues. V was clipped by 1 base and J by 6 bases, with 10 bases between them. Germline V gene data show CDR1 as LNHNV and CDR2 as YYDKDF (reference sequence). This chain's CDR3 is CATSRGIGTEQYF. The DNA for the CDR3 is TGTGCCACCAGCAGAGGTATTGGGACCGAGCAGTACTTC.

This clone turned up a few times. This chain links TRBV10-3 with TRBJ1-2; TRBD1 might be the D (5 bases). This CDR3 comprises 13 residues. The germline V and J ends were trimmed by 7 bases and 7 bases, with 16 bases remaining between them. Germline V lookup: CDR1 ENHRY, CDR2 SYGVKD. The CDR3 DNA is TGTGCCATCAAGGCCGAGACAGTATTTGGCTACACCTTC. It is translated as CAIKAETVFGYTF.

The chain recombines TRBV30 with TRBJ2-2; 8 bases line up with TRBD1. After removal of 2 bases from V and 4 bases from J, the junction contained 6 bases not matched to a gene. This CDR3 comprises 15 residues. Germline CDR1 is GTSNPN and CDR2 is SVGIG (reference sequence). CDR3 loop: CAWSTGGRSTGELFF. The CDR3 coding sequence is TGTGCCTGGAGTACAGGGGGGCGAAGCACCGGGGAGCTGTTTTTT. The full variable domain, completed using reference TRBV30 and TRBJ2-2, is SQTIHQWPATLVQPVGSPLSLECTVEGTSNPNLYWYRQAAGRGLQLLFYSVGIGQISSEVPQNLSASRPQDRQFILSSKKLLLSDSGFYLCAWSTGGRSTGELFFGEGSRLTVL.

This clone appeared a few times. The gene calls are TRBV28 and TRBJ2-7; no reliable D call. The CDR3 extends over 12 amino acids. V lost 4 bases and J 1 base, leaving 5 bases between the germline ends. CDR1 is MDHEN and CDR2 is SYDVKM in the germline V gene. CDR3 nucleotides: TGTGCCAGCAGTTATGGGTCCTACGAGCAGTACTTC. Its translation is CASSYGSYEQYF.

This rearrangement joins TRBV30 to TRBJ2-2; D possibly corresponds to TRBD1 (5 bases). CDR3 size: 13 residues. The V end lost 4 bases, the J end lost 7 bases, and 13 bases lay between the germline ends. Germline lookup yields CDR1 GTSNPN and CDR2 SVGIG (reference sequence). The CDR3 region is CAWNQEGDGELFF. In nucleotides, the CDR3 is TGTGCCTGGAATCAGGAAGGGGACGGGGAGCTGTTTTTT.

This clone appeared a single time. The chain carries TRBV15 and TRBJ2-3, with 11 bases lining up with TRBD2. The germline V gene encodes CDR1 LNHNV and CDR2 YYDKDF (reference sequence). Unmatched junction bases numbered 4, after V lost 5 bases and J lost 0 bases. The CDR3 is made up of 16 amino acids. The CDR3 sequence is CATSGTSGYSTDTQYF. In DNA form, the CDR3 reads TGTGCCACCAGCGGGACTAGCGGTTATAGCACAGATACGCAGTATTTT.

This rearrangement joins TRBV23-1 to TRBJ1-5; D gene ambiguous. TRBV23-1 is treated as an ORF (open reading frame) with a function not yet certain. CDR3 length: 13 residues. The germline V and J ends were trimmed by 4 bases and 11 bases, with 15 bases remaining between them. In nucleotides, the CDR3 is TGCGCCAGCAGTCCACCCACGTGGGAGTCCCAGCATTTT. The encoded protein is CASSPPTWESQHF.

The chain carries TRBV19 and TRBJ2-3; D perhaps matches TRBD1 (5 bases). V lost 3 bases and J 7 bases, leaving 8 bases between the germline ends. The germline V gene has CDR1 LNHDA and CDR2 SQIVND (reference sequence). The CDR3 is 12 amino acids. This chain's CDR3 is CASSIDSYTQYF. The CDR3 DNA reads as TGTGCCAGTAGTATCGACAGCTATACGCAGTATTTT.

V and J are TRBV7-2 and TRBJ2-1; perhaps TRBD2 as D (5 bases). The ends were cut back, 5 bases at V and 5 bases at J, with 16 bases in the middle. The germline CDR1 and CDR2 sequences are SGHTA and FQGNSA. The CDR3 is 15 residues long. CDR3: CASSPTGLENNEQFF. CDR3 nucleotides: TGTGCCAGCAGCCCCACCGGACTGGAAAACAATGAGCAGTTCTTC.

The V call is TRBV10-3, the J call TRBJ2-7; no firm D call. CDR1 and CDR2 (germline): ENHRY, SYGVKD. CDR3 size: 12 residues. V was cut by 5 bases and J by 6 bases, with 11 bases left in between. This CDR3 is CAISLTGSEQYF. In DNA form, the CDR3 reads TGTGCCATCAGTCTCACCGGATCCGAGCAGTACTTC.

V gene TRBV6-5 combines with J gene TRBJ1-3, with D hard to call. Trimming left V 4 bases short and J 3 bases short, with 7 bases between. This CDR3 is 13 amino acids long. Germline CDR1 MNHEY, CDR2 SVGAGI. In nucleotides, the CDR3 is TGTGCCAGCAGTTCCTTCGATGGAAACACCATATATTTT. This encodes CASSSFDGNTIYF.

The chain carries TRBV5-1 and TRBJ1-4, with a tentative D call TRBD1 (6 bases). This CDR3 is built from 14 residues. The V and J ends lost 0 bases and 5 bases respectively, with 8 bases between them. Germline CDR1 and CDR2: SGHRS and YFSETQ. The CDR3 coding sequence is TGCGCCAGCAGCTTGGTTACAGGGAATGAAAAACTGTTTTTT. Protein: CASSLVTGNEKLFF.

The V call is TRBV19, the J call TRBJ2-7; D is undetermined. The germline V gene encodes CDR1 LNHDA and CDR2 SQIVND (reference sequence). Trimming took 1 base from V and 2 from J, leaving 15 bases between them. This CDR3 has 16 amino acids. DNA for the CDR3: TGTGCCAGTAGTATAGTCCCGCAGGCTAAGACCTACGAGCAGTACTTC. The encoded protein is CASSIVPQAKTYEQYF.